A selection of T cell receptor beta chains follows, all from one sample in a study of cytomegalovirus exposure and HLA in healthy donors. Profiled with immunoSEQ multiplex PCR; TCRdb holds only in-frame clones, not every one. The sample lists fewer than 250,000 clones; about four fifths were seen once. Specimen: PBMCs. The receptors were gathered from a young man in good health and CMV-seronegative. Each CDR3 is given with its conserved first and last residue. A D gene is named only where the DNA matches it firmly. Some rows have no size entry. The others give once, few or many, or a class for an expanded clone.

CDR3 protein	CDR3 DNA	V gene	J gene	clone size	D gene
CASSFSRGSGTQYF	TGTGCCAGCAGTTTTAGCAGGGGAAGTGGGACCCAGTACTTC	TRBV27	TRBJ2-5	NA	NA
CASSDPTGFEKLFF	TGTGCCAGCAGTGACCCGACAGGGTTCGAAAAACTGTTTTTT	TRBV25-1	TRBJ1-4	few	TRBD1
CASDGGRQETQYF	TGTGCCAGCGATGGGGGGAGGCAAGAGACCCAGTACTTC	TRBV2	TRBJ2-5	few	NA
CASSTRQVGSDEQYF	TGTGCCAGCAGTACCCGACAGGTCGGGTCCGACGAGCAGTACTTC	TRBV28	TRBJ2-7	NA	NA
CSVDTGLPVRGEKLFF	TGCAGCGTTGACACGGGACTCCCCGTAAGAGGTGAAAAACTGTTTTTT	TRBV29-1	TRBJ1-4	few	NA
CASTFSYEQFF	TGTGCCAGCACCTTCTCCTATGAGCAGTTCTTC	TRBV6-5	TRBJ2-1	once	NA
CASSQQGADSPLHF	TGCGCCAGCAGTCAGCAGGGGGCTGATTCACCCCTCCACTTT	TRBV23-1	TRBJ1-6	NA	TRBD1
CSAGQESRLFF	TGCAGTGCTGGACAGGAGTCCCGGCTGTTTTTT	TRBV20-1	TRBJ1-4	NA	TRBD1
CASSLRGPTGELFF	TGTGCCAGCAGCTTAAGGGGTCCTACCGGGGAGCTGTTTTTT	TRBV7-9	TRBJ2-2	NA	NA
CASSLAARQGEAFF	TGCGCCAGCAGCTTGGCCGCGAGGCAGGGGGAAGCTTTCTTT	TRBV5-1	TRBJ1-1	NA	NA
CASSYRDRGGSDEQYF	TGCGCCAGCAGCTACCGGGACAGGGGTGGTAGTGACGAGCAGTACTTC	TRBV5-1	TRBJ2-7	NA	TRBD1
CASRDRGTYEQYF	TGTGCCAGCCGGGACAGGGGGACCTACGAGCAGTACTTC	TRBV7-8	TRBJ2-7	few	TRBD1
CASRYGTGREAFF	TGTGCCAGCAGATATGGGACAGGTCGTGAAGCTTTCTTT	TRBV2	TRBJ1-1	NA	TRBD1
CASSPTGGHSQPQHF	TGTGCCAGCAGTCCCACAGGGGGTCATAGTCAGCCCCAGCATTTT	TRBV6-1	TRBJ1-5	NA	TRBD1
CASSEIGRVGGQPQHF	TGTGCCAGCAGTGAAATCGGCAGGGTAGGGGGTCAGCCCCAGCATTTT	TRBV6-1	TRBJ1-5	NA	NA
CASSSGTGSTYEQYF	TGTGCCAGCAGTTCCGGGACAGGGAGCACCTACGAGCAGTACTTC	TRBV6-5	TRBJ2-7	few	TRBD1
CASRDTGLTNTEAFF	TGTGCCAGCAGGGATACGGGACTTACGAACACTGAAGCTTTCTTT	TRBV6-6	TRBJ1-1	NA	NA
CASSSGGATGWDYGYTF	TGTGCCAGCAGTTCGGGGGGGGCGACAGGGTGGGACTATGGCTACACCTTC	TRBV27	TRBJ1-2	NA	TRBD1
CASRFAPQGDTQYF	TGTGCCAGCAGGTTCGCTCCCCAGGGAGATACGCAGTATTTT	TRBV7-9	TRBJ2-3	NA	NA
CASSSGQSWDEQYF	TGTGCCAGCAGCTCAGGACAGTCGTGGGACGAGCAGTACTTC	TRBV5-6	TRBJ2-7	NA	NA
CASMKGFSSGASVLTF	TGTGCCAGTATGAAGGGGTTTAGCTCTGGGGCCAGCGTCCTGACTTTC	TRBV19	TRBJ2-6	NA	NA
CASSPGQSHQPQHF	TGTGCCAGCTCACCAGGACAGTCCCATCAGCCCCAGCATTTT	TRBV18	TRBJ1-5	NA	NA
CASSPRDRGNYGYTF	TGTGCCAGCAGTCCCCGGGACAGGGGAAACTATGGCTACACCTTC	TRBV6-6	TRBJ1-2	NA	TRBD1
CASSQDMDRGGFTDTQYF	TGTGCCAGCAGCCAAGATATGGACAGGGGGGGATTCACAGATACGCAGTATTTT	TRBV14	TRBJ2-3	NA	TRBD1
CASSQDLLPLETQYF	TGTGCCAGCAGCCAAGATCTTCTACCCCTGGAGACCCAGTACTTC	TRBV14	TRBJ2-5	NA	NA
CASSPQGGEQYF	TGTGCCAGCAGCCCGCAGGGGGGTGAGCAGTACTTC	TRBV9	TRBJ2-7	NA	NA
CASSLGTVNEKLFF	TGTGCCAGCAGCTTAGGGACAGTTAATGAAAAACTGTTTTTT	TRBV7-9	TRBJ1-4	NA	NA
CASSFRRMDEQYF	TGTGCCAGCAGCTTCCGCAGGATGGACGAGCAGTACTTC	TRBV7-9	TRBJ2-7	NA	NA
CASSLALGRAQETQYF	TGTGCCAGCAGCTTAGCCTTGGGCAGGGCCCAAGAGACCCAGTACTTC	TRBV7-8	TRBJ2-5	NA	NA
CASSRRVGGLEQYF	TGTGCCAGCAGCCGCAGGGTCGGGGGGCTCGAGCAGTACTTC	TRBV9	TRBJ2-7	NA	NA
CASRLRDSYNSPLHF	TGTGCCAGCAGACTCCGGGACAGCTATAATTCACCCCTCCACTTT	TRBV27	TRBJ1-6	NA	TRBD1
CASSYEGVEGWANVLTF	TGTGCCAGCAGCTATGAGGGAGTCGAGGGCTGGGCCAACGTCCTGACTTTC	TRBV28	TRBJ2-6	NA	NA
CASSFLTGELFF	TGTGCCAGCAGCTTCCTCACCGGGGAGCTGTTTTTT	TRBV7-2	TRBJ2-2	NA	NA
CASSRTTGDEQYF	TGTGCCAGCAGCCGAACTACAGGAGACGAGCAGTACTTC	TRBV4-2	TRBJ2-7	NA	NA
CASRGTGLMDNSPLHF	TGTGCCAGCAGGGGGACAGGCCTAATGGATAATTCACCCCTCCACTTT	TRBV27	TRBJ1-6	NA	TRBD1
CASSTSLETQYF	TGTGCCAGCAGTACTAGCCTAGAGACCCAGTACTTC	TRBV28	TRBJ2-5	NA	NA
CASRVSGGQPPYEQYF	TGTGCCAGCCGAGTCTCGGGAGGGCAACCCCCCTACGAGCAGTACTTC	TRBV27	TRBJ2-7	NA	TRBD2
CASSLALVSSRGGRETQYF	TGTGCCAGCAGCTTAGCGCTGGTTTCTTCGAGGGGGGGCCGGGAGACCCAGTACTTC	TRBV7-2	TRBJ2-5	NA	NA
CASSTPKRGGSSYNEQFF	TGTGCCAGCAGCACTCCGAAGCGGGGGGGGAGCTCCTACAATGAGCAGTTCTTC	TRBV7-6	TRBJ2-1	NA	TRBD2
CASSPDLGGQPQHF	TGCGCCAGCAGCCCTGACCTTGGAGGTCAGCCCCAGCATTTT	TRBV5-1	TRBJ1-5	once	NA
CASSHPIFF	TGTGCCAGCAGTCACCCTATTTTCTTT	TRBV28	TRBJ1-1	NA	NA
CASSLFSKVGGEQYF	TGTGCCAGCAGCTTATTCTCCAAAGTGGGGGGGGAGCAGTACTTC	TRBV11-2	TRBJ2-7	NA	TRBD2
CASSPTGSEAFF	TGCGCCAGCAGCCCCACAGGGAGTGAAGCTTTCTTT	TRBV5-1	TRBJ1-1	NA	NA
CASSLFSGTNTGELFF	TGTGCCAGCAGCCTGTTCAGCGGGACGAACACCGGGGAGCTGTTTTTT	TRBV4-2	TRBJ2-2	NA	TRBD2
CASSLGPRDEQYF	TGTGCCAGCAGCTTAGGGCCCCGGGACGAGCAGTACTTC	TRBV7-6	TRBJ2-7	NA	NA
CASSPMAGAVIQYF	TGTGCCAGCTCACCAATGGCAGGGGCCGTCATTCAGTACTTC	TRBV18	TRBJ2-4	few	NA